The 2 T cell receptor beta chains in this list originate from one sample, sequenced in a study of cytomegalovirus exposure and HLA in healthy donors. 60 Vbeta and 13 Jbeta primers were used in PCR. Measured with immunoSEQ multiplex PCR; TCRdb has only the in-frame clones, and not every one. This table lists roughly 200,000 clones. Sequenced sample: PBMCs. The receptors here all came from a young man in good health and CMV-seronegative.

This chain joins TRBV9 and TRBJ2-7; D possibly corresponds to TRBD2 (8 bases). Germline V gene data show CDR1 as SGDLS and CDR2 as YYNGEE. Deletions cut 3 bases from V and 3 bases from J, with 25 bases between. CDR3 length equals 18 residues. CDR3 DNA: TGTGCCAGCAGCGCCCACCCGGGGGGGACAGAGAATATCTACGAGCAGTACTTC. Protein sequence: CASSAHPGGTENIYEQYF.

CDR3 sequence reads: CASSMDRGSYNEQFF. The CDR3 coding sequence is TGTGCCAGCAGTATGGACAGGGGCTCCTACAATGAGCAGTTCTTC. The chain joins TRBV2 to TRBJ2-1; 9 bases line up with TRBD1. The CDR3 covers 15 residues. Germline lookup yields CDR1 SNHLY and CDR2 FYNNEI. The V gene end was trimmed by 5 bases and the J gene end by 0 bases; junction bases not matched to a gene: 2.